Given below is one T cell receptor (beta chain) in context. Its specificity is unknown. This record belongs to a study of siplizumab effects on memory and regulatory T cells. The study's findings and limits: Mappable alloreactive CD4+ clones came from Treg cells about 66% of the time on average with siplizumab, against approximately 26% in controls.

Sequencing used immunoSEQ multiplex PCR; TCRdb keeps in-frame clones, though not all of them. The repertoire holds some 97,000 clones, with about 91% as singletons. The CDR3 sequence is 13 residues long. The V gene's germline CDR1 is SGHVS and CDR2 FNYEAQ. Between the trimmed V and J ends, which lost 6 bases and 7 bases, there was a span of 15 bases. Sequencing used CD4+ T cells sorted from blood. The TCR sequence derives from a human donor in good health. V is TRBV7-6 and J is TRBJ2-5; D not certain. The CDR3 DNA follows: TGTGCCAGCAGGCGTGGGATGCGAGGGACCCAGTACTTC. Its translation: CASRRGMRGTQYF.